This TCR beta chain was identified during a study of blood T cell repertoires in COVID-19. Produced via immunoSEQ multiplex PCR; TCRdb's table is partial and in-frame only. The sample lists approximately 260,000 clones, about 88% occurring once. Germline loops: CDR1 MNHNY, CDR2 SVGAGI (reference sequence). The CDR3 has 13 amino acids. Deletions cut 2 bases from V and 2 bases from J, with 7 bases between. Sequencing was performed on peripheral blood. This sequence joins TRBV6-6 and TRBJ2-7, with D possibly being TRBD1 (6 bases). The receptor's source is a woman aged 40 to 50 who had recovered from COVID-19. The CDR3 spells CASSYGQTYEQYF. The CDR3 bases are TGTGCCAGCAGTTACGGACAGACCTACGAGCAGTACTTC.